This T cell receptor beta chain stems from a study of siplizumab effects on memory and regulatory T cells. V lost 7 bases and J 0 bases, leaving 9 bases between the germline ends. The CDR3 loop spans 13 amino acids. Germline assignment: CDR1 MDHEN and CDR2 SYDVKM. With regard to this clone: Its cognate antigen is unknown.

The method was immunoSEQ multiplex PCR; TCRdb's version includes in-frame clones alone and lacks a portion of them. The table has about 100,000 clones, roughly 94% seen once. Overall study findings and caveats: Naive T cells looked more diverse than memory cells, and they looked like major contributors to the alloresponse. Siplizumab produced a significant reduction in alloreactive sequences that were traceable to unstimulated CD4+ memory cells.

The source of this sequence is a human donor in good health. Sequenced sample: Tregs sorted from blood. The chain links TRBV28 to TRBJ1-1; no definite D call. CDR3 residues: CASIGSVNTEAFF. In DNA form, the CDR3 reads TGTGCCAGCATTGGGAGTGTGAACACTGAAGCTTTCTTT.